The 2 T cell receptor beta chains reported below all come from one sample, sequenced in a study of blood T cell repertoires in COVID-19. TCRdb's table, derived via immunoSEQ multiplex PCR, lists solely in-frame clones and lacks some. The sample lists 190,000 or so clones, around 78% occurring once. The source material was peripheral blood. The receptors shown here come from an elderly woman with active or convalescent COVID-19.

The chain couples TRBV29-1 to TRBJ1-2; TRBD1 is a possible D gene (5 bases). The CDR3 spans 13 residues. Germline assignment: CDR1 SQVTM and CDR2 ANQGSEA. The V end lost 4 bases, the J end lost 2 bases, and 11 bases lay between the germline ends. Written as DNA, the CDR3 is TGCAGCGTTGGAATGGGACTGAACTATGGCTACACCTTC. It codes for CSVGMGLNYGYTF.

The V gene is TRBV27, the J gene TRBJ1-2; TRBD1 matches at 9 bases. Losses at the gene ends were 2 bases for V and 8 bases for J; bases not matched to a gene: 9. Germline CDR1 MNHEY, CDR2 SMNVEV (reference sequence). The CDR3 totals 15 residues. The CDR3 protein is CASSLTRTGANGYTF. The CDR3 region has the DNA TGTGCCAGCAGTTTAACCCGGACAGGGGCTAACGGCTACACCTTC.